Here is one T cell receptor (beta chain) with its context. Its antigen is still unknown. Base qualities are not at hand, and no much larger clone is one base apart. Library creation used 5' RACE. These reads were obtained on an Illumina HiSeq 2500. The second PCR ran for roughly 7 to 12 cycles and used a J-beta primer mix along with a sample-barcoded 5' primer. A unique molecular identifier was introduced onto each TCR beta cDNA molecule by a template-switch 5' adaptor carrying 12 random nucleotides. At least 2.5 million CDR3-containing paired-end reads were obtained from each sample. First-strand cDNA synthesis was performed from all RNA using the Mint cDNA synthesis kit, with priming by a TRBC-specific oligonucleotide. Following uracil-DNA glycosylase treatment, a first 18-cycle PCR with universal primers M1SS and BC2_uni_R was performed on all cDNA. The paper's processing steps were these. Each sample was normalized by randomly selecting 1 million high-quality reads, each carrying a distinct molecular identifier. Instead of being binned into consensus sequences, reads with shared molecular identifiers were discarded. CDR3 identification, clonotype clustering and error correction used MiTCR with a Q25 quality threshold and the strictest error-elimination algorithm. A nonparametric unseen species model with Euler transformation was used to estimate lower-bound total TCR beta diversity. Using fastp trimming at Q25 and MiXCR clonotype assembly, TCRdb reanalyzed the public sequencing data and kept in-frame beta chains. Merged by CDR3 protein, the rows form single entries marked with the most common genes and DNA. The V and J calls come from TCRdb's annotation, not from the publication. The sample table lists 800,000 to 950,000 distinct CDR3 sequences, under 40% of them with a count of one. The ten most abundant clones make up approximately 13% of the sample.

Donors were 39 systemically healthy Caucasian individuals from Russia aged 6 to 90 years. Each donor gave about 9.2 milliliters of peripheral blood, drawn into EDTA-treated Vacutainer tubes. Ficoll-Paque density-gradient centrifugation was used to isolate PBMCs, with at least 6.5 million per sample. Total RNA, at least 6 micrograms per sample, was extracted from PBMCs with Trizol reagent. For every donor, an aliquot of PBMCs went through flow cytometry to measure the percentages of naive CD45RAhigh/CD27high T cells. The germline V gene sets CDR1 to SGHRS and CDR2 to YFSETQ. The junction carries 22 bases between V and J, which are trimmed by 4 bases and 5 bases respectively. From the cysteine through the phenylalanine, the CDR3 covers 17 amino acids. Here the CDR3 DNA is all that survives: 51 bases in frame from base 1. The data were obtained in a study of blood T cells in healthy people across ages (dated by TCRdb to about 2015). Context from the whole study: In model experiments, template switching captured about one uniquely barcoded TCR beta cDNA molecule for every two T cells. The study measured age-related changes in TCR beta repertoire diversity using deep sequencing normalized with unique cDNA molecular identifiers. Using the same blood draw, the study looked at two additional independent replicas of 1 million unique cDNA reads for two donors, one aged 18 to 30 and the other aged 80 or older. Donors of different ages were randomly distributed across sequencing lanes to avoid experimental bias. Donors were grouped into four age groups: young (average roughly 16 years), middle-aged (less than 40), aged (62) and long-lived (about 90).

Results and caveats for the whole study, not just this receptor: Observed TCR beta diversity per million T cells fell roughly linearly with age, and a significant reduction was already apparent by age around 36. Donor CMV infection status was unknown, potentially confounding age-related changes in expanded clonotypes. Compared with the aged group, the long-lived group had more naive CD4+ T cells, fewer expanded clones and increased TCR diversity, suggesting age selection. Total diversity estimates from one million sequenced T cells were considered lower bounds and underestimates. Since profiling was done on bulk unsorted PBMCs, naive and antigen-experienced compartments could not be conclusively compared. Observed TCR beta diversity correlated strongly with the percentage of naive T cells measured by flow cytometry.

The specimen sequenced was blood. Recombination connected TRBV5-1 to TRBJ2-1; TRBD1 is a weak D gene call, 5 bases matching. The receptor was isolated from a man aged 18 to 30 in good health. This receptor has the CDR3 CASSLGAWEKGNNEQFF. The sequenced DNA: TGCGCCAGCAGCCTTGGGGCATGGGAAAAGGGAAACAATGAGCAGTTCTTC.